The 28 T cell receptor beta chains reported below all come from one sample, sequenced in a study of memory CD4+ T cells and cytomegalovirus serostatus. The sort gate was single viable CD3+CD4+CD8-CD45RO+ cells for memory CD4+ T cells. Libraries were prepared by immunoSEQ multiplex PCR; TCRdb keeps only in-frame clonotypes and omits some of them. The sample lists 60,000 to 70,000 clones; over 70% were seen once. Sequenced sample: memory CD4+ T cells from blood. These receptors were taken from an adult in good health and CMV-seronegative. Some clones in this sample may be carry-over from other donors' samples.

This clone was observed a handful of times. The J gene is TRBJ1-6, the V gene TRBV4-2, with D perhaps TRBD1 (6 bases). CDR1 LGHNA and CDR2 YNFKEQ come from the germline V gene. The ends were cut back, 1 base at V and 5 bases at J, with 12 bases in the middle. This CDR3 is 16 amino acids long. CDR3 sequence reads: CASSQAPGADNSPLHF. CDR3 in DNA: TGTGCCAGCAGCCAAGCTCCAGGGGCCGATAATTCACCCCTCCACTTT.

The chain employs TRBV7-2 and TRBJ1-2, with TRBD1 as a possible D gene (5 bases). This CDR3 has 14 residues. Trimming shortened V by 0 bases and J by 6 bases, and 11 bases separated the two germline ends. Germline V gene lookup returns CDR1 SGHTA and CDR2 FQGNSA. CDR3 sequence (DNA): TGTGCCAGCAGCTTAGCCTGGCAGGGACATGGCTACACCTTC. As protein: CASSLAWQGHGYTF. Full variable domain (outside the CDR3, taken from reference TRBV7-2 and TRBJ1-2): GAGVSQSPSNKVTEKGKDVELRCDPISGHTALYWYRQSLGQGLEFLIYFQGNSAPDKSGLPSDRFSAERTGGSVSTLTIQRTQQEDSAVYLCASSLAWQGHGYTFGSGTRLTVV.

The chain uses TRBV7-9 and TRBJ2-5, with TRBD2 as a possible D gene (5 bases). CDR3 length: 13 amino acids. In germline, CDR1 is SEHNR, CDR2 FQNEAQ (reference sequence). Trimming shortened V by 2 bases and J by 9 bases, and 13 bases separated the two germline ends. The CDR3 DNA reads as TGTGCCAGCAGCTTATCCCAGCGGACGGCCCAGTACTTC. Protein sequence: CASSLSQRTAQYF. Together with reference TRBV7-9 and TRBJ2-5, the CDR3 gives the full variable domain: DTGVSQNPRHKITKRGQNVTFRCDPISEHNRLYWYRQTLGQGPEFLTYFQNEAQLEKSRLLSDRFSAERPKGSFSTLEIQRTEQGDSAMYLCASSLSQRTAQYFGPGTRLLVL.

V gene TRBV7-9 combines with J gene TRBJ2-7; 9 positions agree with TRBD1. The CDR3 covers 12 residues. Looked up from germline, CDR1 is SEHNR and CDR2 is FQNEAQ (reference sequence). Germline trimming cut 6 bases from V and 3 bases from J; bases unmatched to any gene: 0. CDR3 sequence (DNA): TGTGCCAGCAGGGGACAGGGCTACGAGCAGTACTTC. Translation gives CASRGQGYEQYF. The full variable domain, with the rest looked up from reference TRBV7-9 and TRBJ2-7, is DTGVSQNPRHKITKRGQNVTFRCDPISEHNRLYWYRQTLGQGPEFLTYFQNEAQLEKSRLLSDRFSAERPKGSFSTLEIQRTEQGDSAMYLCASRGQGYEQYFGPGTRLTVT.

The CDR3 here is CAFTPQGGGNTIYF. Written as DNA, the CDR3 is TGTGCCTTTACCCCACAGGGGGGTGGAAACACCATATATTTT. The V gene is TRBV30, the J gene TRBJ1-3, with 8 bases identical to TRBD1. The CDR3 has 14 amino acids. CDR1 and CDR2 (germline): GTSNPN, SVGIG (reference sequence). Trimming took 7 bases from V and 3 from J; bases not matched to a gene: 8. The whole variable domain, filled in from reference TRBV30 and TRBJ1-3, reads SQTIHQWPATLVQPVGSPLSLECTVEGTSNPNLYWYRQAAGRGLQLLFYSVGIGQISSEVPQNLSASRPQDRQFILSSKKLLLSDSGFYLCAFTPQGGGNTIYFGEGSWLTVV.

The rearrangement links TRBV5-6 to TRBJ2-6; D is perhaps TRBD1 (6 bases). CDR3 length: 15 amino acids. Germline CDR1 reads SGHDT; CDR2 reads YYEEEE. V was cut by 4 bases and J by 2 bases, with 10 bases left in between. The CDR3 DNA sequence: TGTGCCAGCAGCCTACCAGGGGCTGGGGCCAACGTCCTGACTTTC. Encoded protein: CASSLPGAGANVLTF. Filled out from reference TRBV5-6 and TRBJ2-6, the complete variable domain reads DAGVTQSPTHLIKTRGQQVTLRCSPKSGHDTVSWYQQALGQGPQFIFQYYEEEERQRGNFPDRFSGHQFPNYSSELNVNALLLGDSALYLCASSLPGAGANVLTFGAGSRLTVL.

This clone was counted once. The rearrangement joins TRBV6-5 to TRBJ1-2; 9 positions match TRBD1. Germline CDR1 and CDR2: MNHEY and SVGAGI. The CDR3 length is 14 residues. With 6 bases clipped from V and 10 bases from J, the junction kept 12 bases outside the gene matches. Here the CDR3 reads CASSRKGQGRIYTF. CDR3 DNA: TGTGCCAGCAGCCGTAAGGGACAGGGTCGAATCTACACCTTC.

This rearrangement joins TRBV30 to TRBJ1-2; D unclear. CDR1 GTSNPN and CDR2 SVGIG come from the germline V gene (reference sequence). V lost 4 bases and J lost 2, with 11 bases in between. CDR3 length: 13 residues. The CDR3 DNA is TGTGCCTGGATCCCCTTTGGGAACTATGGCTACACCTTC. This codes for CAWIPFGNYGYTF.

The V gene is TRBV30, the J gene TRBJ2-7, with 14 bases aligning to TRBD2. This CDR3 has 14 residues. Trimming took 4 bases from V and 6 from J; bases not matched to a gene: 5. Germline CDR1 is GTSNPN and CDR2 is SVGIG (reference sequence). The CDR3 DNA follows: TGTGCCTGGACACCGGGACTAGCGGGAGTCGAGCAGTACTTC. Translated, it gives CAWTPGLAGVEQYF.

This rearrangement joins TRBV5-1 to TRBJ2-2; 8 bases agree with TRBD2. V trimming: 7 bases; J trimming: 2 bases; junction bases outside the gene matches: 7. The CDR3 runs to 15 residues. Germline CDR1 is SGHRS and CDR2 is YFSETQ. CDR3 region: CASESGGSNTGELFF. The CDR3 DNA reads as TGCGCCAGCGAGAGCGGGGGATCTAACACCGGGGAGCTGTTTTTT.

The chain employs TRBV5-1 and TRBJ1-2, with a weak D call TRBD1 (6 bases). This CDR3 is 13 amino acids long. CDR1 SGHRS and CDR2 YFSETQ come from the germline V gene. Deletions cut 0 bases from V and 10 bases from J, with 13 bases between. For the CDR3, the DNA is TGCGCCAGCAGCTTGGCCGGGGACAATGACTACACCTTC. Encoded protein: CASSLAGDNDYTF.

The rearrangement joins TRBV28 to TRBJ1-4, with TRBD1 identical over 7 bases. This CDR3 is 15 amino acids long. Germline CDR1 and CDR2: MDHEN and SYDVKM. The V segment lost 5 bases and the J segment 5 bases; nucleotides outside the gene matches: 8. CDR3 bases: TGTGCCAGCAGTCCTCCGGACAGGAGGAATGAAAAACTGTTTTTT. Translated: CASSPPDRRNEKLFF.

The table lists this clone with a few counts. V and J are TRBV7-6 and TRBJ2-7; D is possibly TRBD1 (6 bases). This CDR3 has 15 residues. Trimming pared 1 base from V and 4 bases from J, leaving 14 bases between. Germline V gene lookup returns CDR1 SGHVS and CDR2 FNYEAQ. The CDR3 spells CASSLGTASGYEQYF. DNA for the CDR3: TGTGCCAGCAGCTTAGGGACAGCTTCTGGGTACGAGCAGTACTTC.

The J gene is TRBJ2-5, the V gene TRBV18, with a weak D call TRBD1 (6 bases). With 1 base removed from V and 5 bases from J, the gap between germline ends came to 11 bases. The length of the CDR3 is 14 residues. Germline V gives CDR1 KGHSH, CDR2 LQKENI. The CDR3 nucleotides read TGTGCCAGCTCACCACTAGGGGGACCGGAGACCCAGTACTTC. This sequence encodes CASSPLGGPETQYF.

The genes are TRBV7-2 and TRBJ2-1; D is unresolved. The CDR3 covers 12 residues. The V end was cut by 5 bases, the J end by 2 bases, with 4 bases between. Per germline, CDR1 SGHTA and CDR2 FQGNSA. The CDR3 nucleotides read TGTGCCAGCAGCGGCCCCTACAATGAGCAGTTCTTC. Encoded protein: CASSGPYNEQFF. Full variable domain (remainder filled in from reference TRBV7-2 and TRBJ2-1): GAGVSQSPSNKVTEKGKDVELRCDPISGHTALYWYRQSLGQGLEFLIYFQGNSAPDKSGLPSDRFSAERTGGSVSTLTIQRTQQEDSAVYLCASSGPYNEQFFGPGTRLTVL.

The J gene is TRBJ1-1, the V gene TRBV28; unclear D gene. The germline V gene encodes CDR1 MDHEN and CDR2 SYDVKM. V lost 3 bases, J lost 2 bases, and 10 bases lay in between. CDR3 size: 14 residues. The CDR3 coding sequence is TGTGCCAGCAGTTTCAAGGAACCTAACACTGAAGCTTTCTTT. This codes for CASSFKEPNTEAFF.

The chain couples TRBV2 to TRBJ2-7; unclear D gene. This CDR3 has 13 amino acids. With 1 base removed from V and 4 bases from J, the gap between germline ends came to 8 bases. The germline CDR1 and CDR2 sequences are SNHLY and FYNNEI. The CDR3 DNA reads TGTGCCAGCAGTGAAGGATTCAGATACGAGCAGTACTTC. Translated, it gives CASSEGFRYEQYF.

The chain couples TRBV6-1 to TRBJ2-4, with D possibly TRBD2 on 7 matching bases. Germline V gene lookup returns CDR1 MNHNS and CDR2 SASEGT. The CDR3 runs 17 residues. Trimming pared 3 bases from V and 3 bases from J, leaving 18 bases between. CDR3 amino acids: CASSDGGWGGGKNIQYF. In DNA, the CDR3 is TGTGCCAGCAGTGATGGGGGGTGGGGAGGGGGCAAAAACATTCAGTACTTC.

The chain couples TRBV4-1 to TRBJ2-1; 7 bases align to TRBD1. CDR3 length equals 17 residues. The V and J ends lost 1 base and 6 bases, in that order; junction bases with no gene match: 12. Germline CDR1 is MGHRA and CDR2 is YSYEKL. As DNA, the CDR3 is TGCGCCAGCAGCCAAGGGTCCTGGCTTGCAGGGGGCAATGAGCAGTTCTTC. It yields the protein CASSQGSWLAGGNEQFF.

The V gene is TRBV5-8, the J gene TRBJ1-5; no reliable D call. Trimming cost V 4 bases and J 4 bases, with 6 bases left between them. Germline CDR1 SGHTS, CDR2 YDEGEE. The CDR3 is made up of 12 amino acids. The CDR3 loop is CASSPTNQPQHF. In DNA, the CDR3 is TGTGCCAGCAGCCCAACGAATCAGCCCCAGCATTTT.

The gene calls are TRBV10-3 and TRBJ2-2; D not resolved. Germline CDR1 and CDR2: ENHRY and SYGVKD. Between the trimmed V and J ends, which lost 4 bases and 6 bases, there was a span of 12 bases. CDR3 length: 14 residues. CDR3 protein: CAISGRGVAGELFF. The DNA of the CDR3 is TGTGCCATCAGTGGGCGTGGGGTCGCCGGGGAGCTGTTTTTT.

The chain couples TRBV7-6 to TRBJ2-7, with 8 bases fitting TRBD2. J gave up 10 bases and V 1 base, and 9 bases lay outside the gene matches. From germline, CDR1 is SGHVS and CDR2 FNYEAQ. This CDR3 has 14 residues. The CDR3 region is CASSLGGAGGHQYF. For the CDR3, the DNA is TGTGCCAGCAGCTTAGGAGGGGCGGGGGGTCATCAGTACTTC. Using reference TRBV7-6 and TRBJ2-7 for the parts outside the CDR3, the full variable domain is GAGVSQSPRYKVTKRGQDVALRCDPISGHVSLYWYRQALGQGPEFLTYFNYEAQQDKSGLPNDRFSAERPEGSISTLTIQRTEQRDSAMYRCASSLGGAGGHQYFGPGTRLTVT.

V is TRBV5-4 and J is TRBJ2-5, with 7 bases that match TRBD1. The germline V gene has CDR1 SGHNT and CDR2 YYREEE (reference sequence). CDR3 length equals 14 residues. After removal of 4 bases from V and 5 bases from J, the junction contained 8 bases not matched to a gene. This CDR3 is CASSTKQGLETQYF. DNA of the CDR3: TGTGCCAGCAGCACAAAACAGGGGTTGGAGACCCAGTACTTC.

This chain uses TRBV5-4 with TRBJ2-5; a possible D gene is TRBD2 (6 bases). Trimming cost V 0 bases and J 4 bases, with 7 bases left between them. This CDR3 contains 13 residues. Germline V gene data show CDR1 as SGHNT and CDR2 as YYREEE (reference sequence). The DNA of the CDR3 is TGTGCCAGCAGCTTGGAAGCGGGAGAGACCCAGTACTTC. It is translated as CASSLEAGETQYF.

The chain combines TRBV29-1 with TRBJ2-2; TRBD1 matches 7 bases. The length of the CDR3 is 14 residues. J was trimmed by 0 bases and V by 7 bases; bases with no gene match: 5. CDR1 is SQVTM, CDR2 ANQGSEA, per germline. CDR3 sequence: CSAGQTTNTGELFF. The CDR3 nucleotides are TGCAGCGCGGGACAGACTACGAACACCGGGGAGCTGTTTTTT.

This chain connects TRBV13 to TRBJ1-2; D remains ambiguous. Trimming took 4 bases from V and 8 from J, leaving 17 bases between them. The CDR3 is made up of 14 amino acids. Germline V lookup: CDR1 PRHDT, CDR2 FYEKMQ (reference sequence). The DNA for the CDR3 is TGTGCCAGCAGCTCCTACGCCCAGTGGTACGGCTACACCTTC. This codes for CASSSYAQWYGYTF.

The chain combines TRBV29-1 with TRBJ1-3; the match to TRBD1 covers 10 bases. There are 15 residues in the CDR3. The germline V gene encodes CDR1 SQVTM and CDR2 ANQGSEA. Losses at the gene ends were 6 bases for V and 4 bases for J; bases not matched to a gene: 9. The CDR3 loop reads CSVAKTGGQGNTIYF. CDR3 sequence (DNA): TGCAGCGTCGCAAAGACAGGGGGCCAAGGAAACACCATATATTTT. Full variable domain (missing parts from reference TRBV29-1 and TRBJ1-3): SAVISQKPSRDICQRGTSLTIQCQVDSQVTMMFWYRQQPGQSLTLIATANQGSEATYESGFVIDKFPISRPNLTFSTLTVSNMSPEDSSIYLCSVAKTGGQGNTIYFGEGSWLTVV.

This chain joins TRBV7-2 and TRBJ1-1; D unresolved. V lost 2 bases and J 7 bases, leaving 5 bases between the germline ends. The CDR3 contains 11 residues. The germline V gene encodes CDR1 SGHTA and CDR2 FQGNSA. The CDR3 spells CASSLKVEAFF. The CDR3 DNA follows: TGTGCCAGCAGCTTAAAAGTTGAAGCTTTCTTT.